The clone carrying this T cell receptor (beta chain) was observed a handful of times. The antigen remains undetermined. One junction end does not reproduce the germline sequence, and a read error may be involved. Per the germline V gene, CDR1 is LNHNV and CDR2 is YYDKDF (reference sequence). The CDR3 extends over 12 amino acids. The source of the sample is a study of CD8+ T cells in alopecia areata. Broader study findings: Lesional scalp, especially alopecia totalis/universalis, showed higher clonality than normal scalp. Besides other cells, scalp samples also yield sequences of resident alphabeta T cells from normal skin. Mouse data revealed clearer TCR sharing than patient data did, a gap possibly tied to HLA.

The sorting of PBMCs gave CD4+ and CD8+ T cells. Sequencing used cDNA as its template, made by extracting RNA and reverse transcribing it. Sequencing used immunoSEQ multiplex PCR; TCRdb keeps in-frame clones, though not all of them. The repertoire holds about 110,000 clones, with roughly 60% as singletons. Sequencing was carried out using CD8+ T cells sorted from blood. The V and J genes are TRBV15 and TRBJ1-6; perhaps TRBD1 as D (5 bases). The receptor was derived from a human donor in good health. Here the CDR3 reads CATGRENSPLHF. CDR3 DNA: TGTGCCACCGGCAGGGAAAATTCACCCCTCCACTTT.